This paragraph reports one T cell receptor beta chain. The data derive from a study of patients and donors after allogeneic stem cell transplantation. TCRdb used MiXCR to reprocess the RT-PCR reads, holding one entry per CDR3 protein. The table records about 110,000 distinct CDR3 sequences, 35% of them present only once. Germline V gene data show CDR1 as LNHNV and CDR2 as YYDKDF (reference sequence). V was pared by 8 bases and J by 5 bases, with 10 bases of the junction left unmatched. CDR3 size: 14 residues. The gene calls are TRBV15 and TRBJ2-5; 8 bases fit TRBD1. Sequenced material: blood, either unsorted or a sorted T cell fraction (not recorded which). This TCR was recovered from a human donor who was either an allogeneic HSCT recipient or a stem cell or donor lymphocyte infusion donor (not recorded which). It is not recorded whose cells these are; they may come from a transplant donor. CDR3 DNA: TGTGCCACCGGGGAAGTGTGGACAGGGGAGACCCAGTACTTC. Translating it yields CATGEVWTGETQYF.